Listed below are T cell receptor beta chains from one sample, sequenced in a study of metastatic and nonmetastatic thyroid tumors. TCRdb re-called the PCR reads with MiXCR. In the table there are 17,000 or so clones, roughly 23% of which are singletons. The sequenced material came from tumor tissue. The receptors come from a female donor with papillary thyroid cancer or a benign thyroid nodule (not recorded which). Some clones in this sample may be carry-over from other donors' samples. CDR3s include the opening cysteine and the closing phenylalanine or tryptophan. Fields, in order: J gene, V gene, clone size, D gene, CDR3 protein, CDR3 DNA. The D gene is left open where the match is weak. Expanded clones get a size class; other rows say once, few or many, or leave the size out.

j_call: TRBJ2-2; v_call: TRBV7-6; clone_size: many; d_call: -; cdr3_aa: CASSRVNTGELFF; cdr3_nt: TGTGCCAGCTCGCGGGTGAACACCGGGGAGCTGTTTTTT
j_call: TRBJ2-5; v_call: TRBV20-1; clone_size: medium-sized; d_call: TRBD1; cdr3_aa: CSARDQQGDRAETQYF; cdr3_nt: TGCAGTGCTAGAGATCAGCAGGGGGACAGGGCGGAGACCCAGTACTTC
j_call: TRBJ2-7; v_call: TRBV5-6; clone_size: -; d_call: TRBD1; cdr3_aa: CASRSGTDFYEQYF; cdr3_nt: TGTGCCAGCAGGTCCGGGACAGATTTCTACGAGCAGTACTTC
j_call: TRBJ2-1; v_call: TRBV2; clone_size: few; d_call: -; cdr3_aa: CASSDIGEQFF; cdr3_nt: TGTGCCAGCAGTGACATCGGTGAGCAGTTCTTC
j_call: TRBJ2-7; v_call: TRBV19; clone_size: -; d_call: -; cdr3_aa: CASSKSGRSYEQYF; cdr3_nt: TGTGCCAGTAGTAAGTCAGGGAGATCCTACGAGCAGTACTTC
j_call: TRBJ1-1; v_call: TRBV6-6; clone_size: many; d_call: TRBD1; cdr3_aa: CASSYFHPDRATEAFF; cdr3_nt: TGTGCCAGCAGTTACTTCCACCCGGACAGGGCCACTGAAGCTTTCTTT
j_call: TRBJ2-5; v_call: TRBV5-4; clone_size: many; d_call: -; cdr3_aa: CASSLWGGETQYF; cdr3_nt: TGTGCCAGCAGCTTGTGGGGAGGAGAGACCCAGTACTTC
j_call: TRBJ2-7; v_call: TRBV2; clone_size: many; d_call: TRBD2; cdr3_aa: CASSELGRESYEQYF; cdr3_nt: TGTGCCAGCAGTGAATTGGGGCGGGAGTCCTACGAGCAGTACTTC
j_call: TRBJ2-7; v_call: TRBV20-1; clone_size: few; d_call: TRBD2; cdr3_aa: CSAREPAGVVEQYF; cdr3_nt: TGCAGTGCTAGAGAGCCAGCGGGAGTGGTCGAGCAGTACTTC
j_call: TRBJ1-1; v_call: TRBV5-4; clone_size: many; d_call: -; cdr3_aa: CASSPRLNTEAFF; cdr3_nt: TGTGCCAGCAGCCCGAGACTAAACACTGAAGCTTTCTTT
j_call: TRBJ2-2; v_call: TRBV7-8; clone_size: -; d_call: -; cdr3_aa: CASSSLRVTGELFF; cdr3_nt: TGTGCCAGCAGCTCACTTCGTGTCACCGGGGAGCTGTTTTTT
j_call: TRBJ2-5; v_call: TRBV29-1; clone_size: many; d_call: -; cdr3_aa: CSVAPGSIRETQYF; cdr3_nt: TGCAGCGTTGCGCCAGGGTCGATTCGAGAGACCCAGTACTTC
j_call: TRBJ2-7; v_call: TRBV6-1; clone_size: few; d_call: -; cdr3_aa: CASSEGTQGKQYF; cdr3_nt: TGTGCCAGCAGCGAAGGTACGCAAGGTAAGCAGTACTTC
j_call: TRBJ2-4; v_call: TRBV19; clone_size: many; d_call: -; cdr3_aa: CARGAGQDIQYF; cdr3_nt: TGTGCCAGGGGGGCGGGGCAGGACATTCAGTACTTC
j_call: TRBJ2-5; v_call: TRBV24-1; clone_size: many; d_call: -; cdr3_aa: CATSEGAKETQYF; cdr3_nt: TGTGCCACCAGTGAGGGAGCAAAAGAGACCCAGTACTTC
j_call: TRBJ2-3; v_call: TRBV12-5; clone_size: many; d_call: -; cdr3_aa: CASGSYRASTDTQYF; cdr3_nt: TGTGCTAGTGGTTCCTACAGGGCAAGCACAGATACGCAGTATTTT
j_call: TRBJ1-1; v_call: TRBV19; clone_size: many; d_call: -; cdr3_aa: CASNRGSPNTEAFF; cdr3_nt: TGTGCCAGTAATAGGGGCAGTCCTAACACTGAAGCTTTCTTT